Given below is one T cell receptor (beta chain) in context. Its antigen is as yet unknown. This entry is derived from a study of T cell responses to AZD1222 COVID-19 vaccine. Study observations and caveats: White British donors predominated, females outnumbered males, and clonal diversity was possibly underestimated.

The CDR3 loop spans 14 amino acids. Trimming shortened V by 3 bases and J by 4 bases, and 12 bases separated the two germline ends. Germline loops: CDR1 MNHNS, CDR2 SASEGT. Only in-frame clones appear in the TCRdb table, and some are missing; sequencing was by immunoSEQ multiplex PCR. The table includes roughly 150,000 clones, about 85% detected once. The sequence derives from an adult who had recovered from COVID-19. This chain uses TRBV6-1 with TRBJ1-2; D not certain. Here the sequenced sample was peripheral blood, taken after recovery from COVID-19. The CDR3 nucleotides read TGTGCCAGCAGTGAGACCTGGGATGGCTATGGCTACACCTTC. Protein: CASSETWDGYGYTF.